Each of the 19 T cell receptor beta chains below was sequenced from the same sample in a study of cytomegalovirus exposure and HLA in healthy donors. The PCR made use of 60 Vbeta and 13 Jbeta primers. The table came from immunoSEQ multiplex PCR; TCRdb's copy has only in-frame clones and leaves some out. Seen here are tens of thousands of clones, 74% observed once, and the top ten hold about 5.7%. Specimen: PBMCs. All receptors derive from a man in his thirties or forties in good health and CMV-seronegative.

The chain is built from TRBV6-5 and TRBJ1-4, with 7 bases lining up with TRBD1. The CDR3 length is 16 residues. Germline loops: CDR1 MNHEY, CDR2 SVGAGI. After removal of 2 bases from V and 3 bases from J, the junction contained 6 bases not matched to a gene. For the CDR3, the DNA is TGTGCCAGCAGTTACGGTTTCGGGACAGCTAATGAAAAACTGTTTTTT. The encoded protein is CASSYGFGTANEKLFF.

The chain couples TRBV11-2 to TRBJ2-3; 9 bases map to TRBD2. The CDR3 is made up of 15 amino acids. The V segment lost 5 bases and the J segment 3 bases; nucleotides outside the gene matches: 6. CDR1 is SGHAT and CDR2 is FQNNGV in the germline V gene. The CDR3 loop reads CASSPAGGGTDTQYF. CDR3 DNA: TGTGCCAGCAGCCCAGCGGGGGGCGGGACAGATACGCAGTATTTT.

The chain recombines TRBV5-4 with TRBJ1-2; 7 nucleotides line up with TRBD1. Trimming took 2 bases from V and 4 from J; bases not matched to a gene: 2. The CDR3 consists of 13 residues. Looked up from germline, CDR1 is SGHNT and CDR2 is YYREEE (reference sequence). The CDR3 here is CASSFNRGYGYTF. In DNA, the CDR3 is TGTGCCAGCAGCTTTAACAGGGGCTATGGCTACACCTTC.

The chain carries TRBV15 and TRBJ2-1; 7 positions agree with TRBD2. The CDR3 runs 15 residues. Germline V gives CDR1 LNHNV, CDR2 YYDKDF (reference sequence). V shed 5 bases and J 0 bases; nucleotides not matched to a gene: 4. The chain's CDR3 is CATSFGGFSYNEQFF. In nucleotides, the CDR3 is TGTGCCACCAGCTTCGGGGGGTTCTCCTACAATGAGCAGTTCTTC.

The V call is TRBV19, the J call TRBJ1-2, with TRBD1 matching over 9 bases. This CDR3 is 15 amino acids long. Germline lookup yields CDR1 LNHDA and CDR2 SQIVND (reference sequence). V was pared by 5 bases and J by 5 bases, with 9 bases of the junction left unmatched. CDR3 sequence reads: CASSGRTGVSYGYTF. The CDR3 DNA follows: TGTGCCAGTAGTGGAAGGACAGGGGTCTCTTATGGCTACACCTTC.

This chain uses TRBV27 with TRBJ1-2, with unresolved D. The CDR3 length is 14 residues. The germline V and J ends were trimmed by 6 bases and 3 bases, with 14 bases remaining between them. Germline values: CDR1 MNHEY, CDR2 SMNVEV (reference sequence). The CDR3 spells CASRPGGGHYGYTF. The CDR3 DNA is TGTGCCAGCAGGCCCGGCGGAGGGCACTATGGCTACACCTTC.

V usage is TRBV19 and J usage is TRBJ2-7, with 7 bases that match TRBD1. CDR3 length: 15 amino acids. After removal of 6 bases from V and 2 bases from J, the junction contained 10 bases not matched to a gene. Germline V gene lookup returns CDR1 LNHDA and CDR2 SQIVND (reference sequence). In nucleotides, the CDR3 is TGTGCCAGTAGCCCGGACAGGCTATTACCCTACGAGCAGTACTTC. It codes for CASSPDRLLPYEQYF.

V usage is TRBV6-1 and J usage is TRBJ1-2; TRBD1 agrees at 8 bases. The CDR3 runs to 14 residues. V shed 7 bases, J shed 5 bases, and the junction held 9 bases outside the gene matches. Germline loops: CDR1 MNHNS, CDR2 SASEGT. The CDR3 DNA sequence: TGTGCCAGCATATCCATGGGACAGGTTTATGGCTACACCTTC. Its protein is CASISMGQVYGYTF.

The chain recombines TRBV21-1 with TRBJ2-5; whether TRBD2, the table's D call, matches the DNA was not checked. TRBV21-1 is recorded as a pseudogene. CDR3 length: 16 residues. CDR3 coding DNA: TGTGCCAGCAGCAAAAAAACCTCCGGGGGGGCAGAGACCCAGTACTTC. It translates to CASSKKTSGGAETQYF.

This chain uses TRBV6-6 with TRBJ2-4; D perhaps matches TRBD1 (6 bases). Between the trimmed V and J ends, which lost 9 bases and 5 bases, there was a span of 17 bases. The germline CDR1 and CDR2 sequences are MNHNY and SVGAGI (reference sequence). There are 14 residues in the CDR3. DNA for the CDR3: TGTGCCAGTCATGTTGGGGGCTTGGAAAACATTCAGTACTTC. Protein product: CASHVGGLENIQYF.

The CDR3 DNA sequence: TGTGCCAGCAGCGCCGGGACAGGGGGGGGTCAAGGGCATGGCTACACCTTC. Residues: CASSAGTGGGQGHGYTF. The rearrangement joins TRBV27 to TRBJ1-2, with 11 positions matching TRBD1. CDR1 is MNHEY, CDR2 SMNVEV, per germline (reference sequence). The junction had 15 bases not matched to a gene; V was cut back by 6 bases and J by 6 bases. This CDR3 region has 17 residues.

The table lists this clone with a few counts. The chain recombines TRBV5-5 with TRBJ1-2; TRBD1 might be the D (6 bases). The germline V gene has CDR1 SGHKS and CDR2 YYEKEE (reference sequence). With 0 bases removed from V and 2 bases from J, the gap between germline ends came to 11 bases. The CDR3 loop spans 15 amino acids. As DNA, the CDR3 is TGTGCCAGCAGCTTGGACCCAGGGGAGAACTATGGCTACACCTTC. It translates to CASSLDPGENYGYTF.

The V and J genes are TRBV7-2 and TRBJ1-5; the D gene is possibly TRBD1 (5 bases). There are 16 residues in the CDR3. The V end was cut by 5 bases, the J end by 7 bases, with 21 bases between. Per the germline V gene, CDR1 is SGHTA and CDR2 is FQGNSA. The chain's CDR3 is CASSHLWGDVKQPQHF. The CDR3 DNA follows: TGTGCCAGCAGCCACTTATGGGGGGACGTTAAGCAGCCCCAGCATTTT. The full variable domain, rest sourced from reference TRBV7-2 and TRBJ1-5, is GAGVSQSPSNKVTEKGKDVELRCDPISGHTALYWYRQSLGQGLEFLIYFQGNSAPDKSGLPSDRFSAERTGGSVSTLTIQRTQQEDSAVYLCASSHLWGDVKQPQHFGDGTRLSIL.

The chain joins TRBV25-1 to TRBJ2-1; TRBD1 is a possible D gene (7 bases). Between the trimmed V and J ends, which lost 4 bases and 9 bases, there was a span of 13 bases. Germline V gene data show CDR1 as MGHDK and CDR2 as SYGVNS. The CDR3 consists of 13 residues. The CDR3 region has the DNA TGTGCCAGCAGTGCCGCAGGGGGGAGTGAGCAGTTCTTC. Translated, it gives CASSAAGGSEQFF.

The chain combines TRBV4-1 with TRBJ1-2; possible D gene TRBD1, 6 bases. This CDR3 region has 15 residues. Germline CDR1 reads MGHRA; CDR2 reads YSYEKL. Trimming took off 3 bases at V and 2 bases at J, with 13 bases between the two ends. The CDR3 spells CASSQETGTNYGYTF. Here the CDR3 DNA reads TGCGCCAGCAGCCAGGAAACAGGGACAAACTATGGCTACACCTTC.

This sequence joins TRBV9 and TRBJ2-2; 12 bases are a match to TRBD2. V gave up 7 bases and J gave up 3 bases; unmatched junction bases: 4. Germline V gene sequence: CDR1 SGDLS, CDR2 YYNGEE. This CDR3 spans 15 amino acids. CDR3 loop: CASETSGGHTGELFF. For the CDR3, the DNA is TGTGCCAGCGAAACTAGCGGGGGGCACACCGGGGAGCTGTTTTTT.

The V gene is TRBV5-1, the J gene TRBJ1-2; D is undetermined. The CDR3 runs 13 residues. V was clipped by 0 bases and J by 3 bases, with 6 bases between them. In germline, CDR1 is SGHRS, CDR2 YFSETQ. CDR3 sequence (DNA): TGCGCCAGCAGCTTGGACAGTGACTATGGCTACACCTTC. Its translation is CASSLDSDYGYTF.

The sample holds one count of this clone. The junction departs from the called germline gene at one end, perhaps through a read error. Other DNA sequences within the sample encode an identical CDR3. The V gene is TRBV5-5, the J gene TRBJ2-6, with 8 bases aligning to TRBD1. This CDR3 has 16 residues. In germline, CDR1 is SGHKS, CDR2 YYEKEE (reference sequence). The CDR3 DNA sequence: TGCGCCAGCAGCTTGCGGACAGGGACTGGGGCCAACGTCCTGACTTTC. It specifies CASSLRTGTGANVLTF.

DNA for the CDR3: TGCGCCAGCAGTAAGACAGGAGGAAATCAGCCCCAGCATTTT. As protein: CASSKTGGNQPQHF. The chain combines TRBV10-2 with TRBJ1-5; the D gene is possibly TRBD1 (6 bases). Per germline, CDR1 WSHSY and CDR2 SAAADI. The CDR3 is 14 amino acids. V was pared by 5 bases and J by 4 bases, with 12 bases between.